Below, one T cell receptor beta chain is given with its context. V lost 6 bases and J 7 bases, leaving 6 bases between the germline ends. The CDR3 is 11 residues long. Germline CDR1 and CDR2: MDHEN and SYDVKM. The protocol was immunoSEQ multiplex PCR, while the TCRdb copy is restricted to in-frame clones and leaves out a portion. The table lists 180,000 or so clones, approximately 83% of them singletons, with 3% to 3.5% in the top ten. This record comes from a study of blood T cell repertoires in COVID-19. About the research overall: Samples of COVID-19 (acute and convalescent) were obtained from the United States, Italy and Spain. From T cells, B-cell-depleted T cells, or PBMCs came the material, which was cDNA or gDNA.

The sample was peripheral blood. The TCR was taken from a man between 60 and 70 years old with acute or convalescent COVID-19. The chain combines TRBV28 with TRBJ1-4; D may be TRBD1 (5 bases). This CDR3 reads CASRQGEKLFF. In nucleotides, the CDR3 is TGTGCCAGCAGGCAGGGTGAAAAACTGTTTTTT.